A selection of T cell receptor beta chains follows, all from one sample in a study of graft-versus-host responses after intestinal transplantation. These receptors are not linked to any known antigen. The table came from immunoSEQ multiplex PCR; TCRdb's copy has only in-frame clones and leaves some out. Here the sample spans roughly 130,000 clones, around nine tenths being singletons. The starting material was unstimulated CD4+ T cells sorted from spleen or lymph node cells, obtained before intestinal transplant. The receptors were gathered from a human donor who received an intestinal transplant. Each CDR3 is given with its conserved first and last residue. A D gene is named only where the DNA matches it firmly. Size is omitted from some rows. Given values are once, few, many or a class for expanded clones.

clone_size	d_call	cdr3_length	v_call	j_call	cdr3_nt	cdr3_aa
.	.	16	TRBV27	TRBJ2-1	TGTGCCAGCAGTTTAGTCTCACTAGACACCTACAATGAGCAGTTCTTC	CASSLVSLDTYNEQFF
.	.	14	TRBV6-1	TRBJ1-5	TGTGCCAGCAGTGGTGCAAGGGACCATCAGCCCCAGCATTTT	CASSGARDHQPQHF
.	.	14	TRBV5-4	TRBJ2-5	TGTGCCAGCAGCTTGCGTCTAGACGAAGAGACCCAGTACTTC	CASSLRLDEETQYF
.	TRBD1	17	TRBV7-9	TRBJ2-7	TGTGCCAGCAGGCCTAACTTACCCCGGGACAGGTCCTACGAGCAGTACTTC	CASRPNLPRDRSYEQYF
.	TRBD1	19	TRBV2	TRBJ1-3	TGTGCCAGCAGTGAAGCCGGGTCCCGACTGACAGGGTCTGGAAACACCATATATTTT	CASSEAGSRLTGSGNTIYF
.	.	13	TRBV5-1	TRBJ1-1	TGCGCCAGCAGCTTGGCAGGGCAACGTGAAGCTTTCTTT	CASSLAGQREAFF
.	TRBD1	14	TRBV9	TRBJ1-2	TGTGCCAGCAGCCCCAGACCAGGGGGCTATGGCTACACCTTC	CASSPRPGGYGYTF
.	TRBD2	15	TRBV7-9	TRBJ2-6	TGTGCCAGCAGCGTAGCGGGAGGTGGGGCCAACGTCCTGACTTTC	CASSVAGGGANVLTF
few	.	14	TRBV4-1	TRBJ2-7	TGTGCCAGCAGCCAGGGCGGGTCCTCCTACGAGCAGTACTTC	CASSQGGSSYEQYF
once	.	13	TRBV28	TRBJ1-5	TGTGCCAGCACTTTCTCGGGCAATCAGCCCCAGCATTTT	CASTFSGNQPQHF
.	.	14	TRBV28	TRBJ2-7	TGTGCCAGCAGTTTAGCCCTCGGGGGTCAAGAGCAGTACTTC	CASSLALGGQEQYF
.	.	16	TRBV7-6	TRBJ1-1	TGTGCCAGCAGTCGCGGAGGGGAGTTCATGAACACTGAAGCTTTCTTT	CASSRGGEFMNTEAFF
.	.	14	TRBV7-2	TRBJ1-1	TGTGCCAGCAGCTTAGGGACACTGAACACTGAAGCTTTCTTT	CASSLGTLNTEAFF
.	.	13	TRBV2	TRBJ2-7	TGTGCCCAACGGACGGGAGATATAGGCGAGCAGTACTTC	CAQRTGDIGEQYF
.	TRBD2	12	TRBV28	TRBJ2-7	TGTGCCAGCAGGAGCGGGGTCTACGAGCAGTACTTC	CASRSGVYEQYF
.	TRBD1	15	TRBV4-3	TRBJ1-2	TGCGCCAGCAGCCCCTCCCTCGGACAGGGGTATGGCTACACCTTC	CASSPSLGQGYGYTF
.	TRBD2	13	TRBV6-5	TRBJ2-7	TGTGCCAGCAGTTCTCAGCGGGAGGGCGAGCAGTACTTC	CASSSQREGEQYF
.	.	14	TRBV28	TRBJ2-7	TGTGCCAGCAGCCCGCCAGGCCTAACCTACGAGCAGTACTTC	CASSPPGLTYEQYF
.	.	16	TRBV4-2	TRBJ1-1	TGTGCCAGCAGCAGGGCTTACGAGGGGATGAACACTGAAGCTTTCTTT	CASSRAYEGMNTEAFF
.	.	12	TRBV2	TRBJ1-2	TGTGCCAGCAGCAAATCCCCGTACGGCTACACCTTC	CASSKSPYGYTF
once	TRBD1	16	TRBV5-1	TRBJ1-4	TGCGCCAGCAGCTTGGACCGACAGGGGGTTAACGAAAAACTGTTTTTT	CASSLDRQGVNEKLFF
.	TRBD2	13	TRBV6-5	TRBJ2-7	TGTGCCAGCAGTAATAGCGGGAGGTACGAGCAGTACTTC	CASSNSGRYEQYF
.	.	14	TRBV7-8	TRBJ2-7	TGTGCCAGCAGCTTAGTCCAAGGAACCTACGAGCAGTACTTC	CASSLVQGTYEQYF
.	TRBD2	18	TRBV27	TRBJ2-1	TGTGCCAGCAGTAGAGCGGGATCTCTCCTGAGCTCCTACAATGAGCAGTTCTTC	CASSRAGSLLSSYNEQFF
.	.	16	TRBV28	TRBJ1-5	TGTGCCAGCAGTTCTTTAACAGGGTTCAGCAATCAGCCCCAGCATTTT	CASSSLTGFSNQPQHF
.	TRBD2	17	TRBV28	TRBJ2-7	TGTGCCAGCAGTTCTTTAGCGGGAGGGACGACCTTATACGAGCAGTACTTC	CASSSLAGGTTLYEQYF
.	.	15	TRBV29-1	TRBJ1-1	TGCAGCGTTGTGGGAACGACAAGATGGAACACTGAAGCTTTCTTT	CSVVGTTRWNTEAFF
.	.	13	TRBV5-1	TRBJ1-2	TGCGCCAGCAGCTTGGCCGGACAGAATGGCTACACCTTC	CASSLAGQNGYTF
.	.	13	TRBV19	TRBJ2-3	TGTGCCAGTAGTAGGTTGCGTGCAGATACGCAGTATTTT	CASSRLRADTQYF
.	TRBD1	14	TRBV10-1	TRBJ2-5	TGCGCCAGCCGATGGGACAGGGGAATAAAGACCCAGTACTTC	CASRWDRGIKTQYF
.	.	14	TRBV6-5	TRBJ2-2	TGTGCCAGCAGGCCCGTTCAGATTACCGGGGAGCTGTTTTTT	CASRPVQITGELFF
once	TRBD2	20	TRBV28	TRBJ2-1	TGTGCCAGCAGTCTCCCCCGTAGGGCTAAAGCGGGATCAGCTTACAATGAGCAGTTCTTC	CASSLPRRAKAGSAYNEQFF
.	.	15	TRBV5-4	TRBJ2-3	TGTGCCAGCAGCCTTGGGGTGACTCCCGAAAATACGCAGTATTTT	CASSLGVTPENTQYF
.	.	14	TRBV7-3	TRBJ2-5	TGTGCCAGCAGCTTCAGAAACAGGGAGGAGACCCAGTACTTC	CASSFRNREETQYF
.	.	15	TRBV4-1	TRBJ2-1	TGCGCCAGCAGCCAATCCAGGGTTCTAGGGAATGAGCAGTTCTTC	CASSQSRVLGNEQFF
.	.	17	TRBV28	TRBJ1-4	TGTGCCAGCAGTTTAGGAGGGGCCGGTGCAACTAATGAAAAACTGTTTTTT	CASSLGGAGATNEKLFF
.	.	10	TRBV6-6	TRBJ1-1	TGTGCCAGCAGAGACACTGAAGCTTTCTTT	CASRDTEAFF
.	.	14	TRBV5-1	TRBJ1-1	TGCGCCAGCAGCTTGACGATAATGAACACTGAAGCTTTCTTT	CASSLTIMNTEAFF
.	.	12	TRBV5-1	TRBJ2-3	TGCGCCAGCAGCTCGGACATGAATACGCAGTATTTT	CASSSDMNTQYF